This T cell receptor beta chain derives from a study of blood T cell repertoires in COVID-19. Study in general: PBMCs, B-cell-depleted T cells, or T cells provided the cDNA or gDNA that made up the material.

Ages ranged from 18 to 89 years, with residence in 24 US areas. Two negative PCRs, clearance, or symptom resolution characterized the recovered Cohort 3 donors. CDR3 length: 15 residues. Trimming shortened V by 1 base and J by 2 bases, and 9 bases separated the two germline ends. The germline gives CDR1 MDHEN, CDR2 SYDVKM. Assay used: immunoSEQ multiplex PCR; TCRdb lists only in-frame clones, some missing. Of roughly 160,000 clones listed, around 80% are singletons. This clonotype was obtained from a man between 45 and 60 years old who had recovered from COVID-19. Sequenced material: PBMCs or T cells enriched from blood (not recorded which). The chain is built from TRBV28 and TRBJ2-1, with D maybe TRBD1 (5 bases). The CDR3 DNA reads TGTGCCAGCAGTTTATCAGGGAACCCCTACAATGAGCAGTTCTTC. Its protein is CASSLSGNPYNEQFF.